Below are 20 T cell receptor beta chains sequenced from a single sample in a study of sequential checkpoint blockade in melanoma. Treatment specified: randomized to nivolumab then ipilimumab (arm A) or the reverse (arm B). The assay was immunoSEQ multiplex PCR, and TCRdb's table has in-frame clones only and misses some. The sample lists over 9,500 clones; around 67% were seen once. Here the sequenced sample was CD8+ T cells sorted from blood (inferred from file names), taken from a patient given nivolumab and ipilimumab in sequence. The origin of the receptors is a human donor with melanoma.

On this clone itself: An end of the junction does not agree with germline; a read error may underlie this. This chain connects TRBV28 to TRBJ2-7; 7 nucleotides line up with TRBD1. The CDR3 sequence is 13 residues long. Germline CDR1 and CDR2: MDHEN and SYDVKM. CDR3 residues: CASSLSPGTVPHF. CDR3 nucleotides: TGTGCCAGCAGTTTATCCCCCGGGACAGTGCCCCACTTC.

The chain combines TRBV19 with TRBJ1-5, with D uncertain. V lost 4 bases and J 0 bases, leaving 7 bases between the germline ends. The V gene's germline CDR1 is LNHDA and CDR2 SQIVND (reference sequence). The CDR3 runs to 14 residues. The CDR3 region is CASSTRVSNQPQHF. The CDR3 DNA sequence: TGTGCCAGTAGTACACGGGTTAGCAATCAGCCCCAGCATTTT.

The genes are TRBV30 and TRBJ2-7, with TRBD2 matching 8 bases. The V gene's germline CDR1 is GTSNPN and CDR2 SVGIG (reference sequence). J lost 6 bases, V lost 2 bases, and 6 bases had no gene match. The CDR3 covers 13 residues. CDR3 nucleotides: TGTGCCTGGAGTTATTCGGCGGGAGGCGAGCAGTACTTC. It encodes CAWSYSAGGEQYF.

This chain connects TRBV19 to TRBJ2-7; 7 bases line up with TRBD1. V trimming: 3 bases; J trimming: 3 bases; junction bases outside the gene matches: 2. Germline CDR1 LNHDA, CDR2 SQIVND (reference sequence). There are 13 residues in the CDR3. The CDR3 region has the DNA TGTGCCAGTAGTATGGGACAGCACTACGAGCAGTACTTC. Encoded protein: CASSMGQHYEQYF.

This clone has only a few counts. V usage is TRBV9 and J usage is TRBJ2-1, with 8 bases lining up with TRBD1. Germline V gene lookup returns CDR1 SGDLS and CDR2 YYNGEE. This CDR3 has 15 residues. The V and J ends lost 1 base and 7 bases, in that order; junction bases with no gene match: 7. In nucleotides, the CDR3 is TGTGCCAGCAGCGTACTCCCGACAGGGGAGAATGAGCAGTTCTTC. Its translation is CASSVLPTGENEQFF.

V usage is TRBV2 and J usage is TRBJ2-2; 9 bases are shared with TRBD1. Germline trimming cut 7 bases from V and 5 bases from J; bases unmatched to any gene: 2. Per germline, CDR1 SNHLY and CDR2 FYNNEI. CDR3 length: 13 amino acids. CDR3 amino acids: CASKDRGTGELFF. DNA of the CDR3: TGTGCCAGCAAGGACAGGGGTACCGGGGAGCTGTTTTTT.

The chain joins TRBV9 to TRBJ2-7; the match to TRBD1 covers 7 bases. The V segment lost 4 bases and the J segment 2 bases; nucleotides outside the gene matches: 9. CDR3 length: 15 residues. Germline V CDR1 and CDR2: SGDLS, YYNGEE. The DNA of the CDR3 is TGTGCCAGCAGCCGTGGGGGACAGACTACCTACGAGCAGTACTTC. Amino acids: CASSRGGQTTYEQYF.

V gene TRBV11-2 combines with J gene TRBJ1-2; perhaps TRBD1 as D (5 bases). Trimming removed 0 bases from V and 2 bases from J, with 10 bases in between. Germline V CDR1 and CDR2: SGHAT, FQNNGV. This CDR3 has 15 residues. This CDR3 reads CASSLDAAGNYGYTF. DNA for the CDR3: TGTGCCAGCAGCTTAGATGCGGCAGGGAACTATGGCTACACCTTC. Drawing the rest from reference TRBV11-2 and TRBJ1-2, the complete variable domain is EAGVAQSPRYKIIEKRQSVAFWCNPISGHATLYWYQQILGQGPKLLIQFQNNGVVDDSQLPKDRFSAERLKGVDSTLKIQPAKLEDSAVYLCASSLDAAGNYGYTFGSGTRLTVV.

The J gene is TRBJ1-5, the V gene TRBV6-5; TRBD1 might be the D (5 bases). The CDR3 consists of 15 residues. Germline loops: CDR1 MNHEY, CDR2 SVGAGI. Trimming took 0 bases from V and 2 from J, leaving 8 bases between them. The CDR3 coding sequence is TGTGCCAGCAGTTACTCGCAGGGCGGCAATCAGCCCCAGCATTTT. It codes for CASSYSQGGNQPQHF.

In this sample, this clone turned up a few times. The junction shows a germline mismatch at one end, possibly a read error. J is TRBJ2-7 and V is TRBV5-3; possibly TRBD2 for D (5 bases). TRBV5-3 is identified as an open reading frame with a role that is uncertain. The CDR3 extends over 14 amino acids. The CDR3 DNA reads TGTGCCAGCAGCTTGGGAGCGGTCCCCTCCGGGCAGTACTTC. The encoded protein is CASSLGAVPSGQYF.

Here the CDR3 DNA reads TGTGCCAGCAGTTACTCGGTACAGGGCATTCAGTACTTC. This sequence encodes CASSYSVQGIQYF. This chain joins TRBV6-5 and TRBJ2-4; maybe TRBD1 (6 bases). The CDR3 runs 13 residues. The germline CDR1 and CDR2 sequences are MNHEY and SVGAGI. Trimming took off 0 bases at V and 9 bases at J, with 9 bases between the two ends.

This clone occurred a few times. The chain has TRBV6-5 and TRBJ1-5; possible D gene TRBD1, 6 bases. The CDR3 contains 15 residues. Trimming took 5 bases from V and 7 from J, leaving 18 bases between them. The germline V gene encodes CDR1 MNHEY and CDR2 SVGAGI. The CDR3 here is CASSASKGVKQPQHF. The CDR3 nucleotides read TGTGCCAGCAGTGCCTCGAAGGGGGTAAAGCAGCCCCAGCATTTT.

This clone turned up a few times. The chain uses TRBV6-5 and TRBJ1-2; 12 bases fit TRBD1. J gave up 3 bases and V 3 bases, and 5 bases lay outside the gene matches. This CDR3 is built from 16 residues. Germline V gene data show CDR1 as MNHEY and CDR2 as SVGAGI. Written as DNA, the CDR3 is TGTGCCAGCAGTTATTACGGGACAGGGGGCGACTATGGCTACACCTTC. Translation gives CASSYYGTGGDYGYTF.

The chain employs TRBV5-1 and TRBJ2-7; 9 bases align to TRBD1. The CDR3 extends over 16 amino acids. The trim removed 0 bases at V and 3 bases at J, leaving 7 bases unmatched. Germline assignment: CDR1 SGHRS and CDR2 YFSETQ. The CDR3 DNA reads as TGCGCCAGCAGCTTGGGTCTGGACAGGGGACTCTACGAGCAGTACTTC. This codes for CASSLGLDRGLYEQYF.

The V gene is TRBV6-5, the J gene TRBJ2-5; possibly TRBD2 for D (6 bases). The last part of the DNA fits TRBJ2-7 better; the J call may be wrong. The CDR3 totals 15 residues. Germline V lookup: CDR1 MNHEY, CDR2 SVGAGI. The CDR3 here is CASSYSGGTTYEQYF. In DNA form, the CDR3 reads TGTGCCAGCAGTTACTCTGGGGGGACGACCTACGAGCAGTACTTC.

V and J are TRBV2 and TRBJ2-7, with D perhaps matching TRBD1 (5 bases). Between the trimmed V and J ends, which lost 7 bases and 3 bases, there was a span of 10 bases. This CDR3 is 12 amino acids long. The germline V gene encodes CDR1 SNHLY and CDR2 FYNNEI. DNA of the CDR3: TGTGCCAGCATGGCAGGGATCTACGAGCAGTACTTC. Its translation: CASMAGIYEQYF. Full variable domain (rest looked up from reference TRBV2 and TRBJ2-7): EPEVTQTPSHQVTQMGQEVILRCVPISNHLYFYWYRQILGQKVEFLVSFYNNEISEKSEIFDDQFSVERPDGSNFTLKIRSTKLEDSAMYFCASMAGIYEQYFGPGTRLTVT.

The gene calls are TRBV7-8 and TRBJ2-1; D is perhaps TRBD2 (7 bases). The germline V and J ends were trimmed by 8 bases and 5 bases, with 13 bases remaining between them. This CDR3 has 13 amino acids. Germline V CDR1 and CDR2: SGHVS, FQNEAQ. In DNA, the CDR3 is TGTGCCAGCTTCGGGGGGCGGGACAATGAGCAGTTCTTC. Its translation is CASFGGRDNEQFF.

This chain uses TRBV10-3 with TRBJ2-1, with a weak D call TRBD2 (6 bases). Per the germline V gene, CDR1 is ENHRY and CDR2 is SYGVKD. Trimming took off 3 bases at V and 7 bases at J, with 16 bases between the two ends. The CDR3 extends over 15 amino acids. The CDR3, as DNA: TGTGCCATCAGTGAAGGCCGGGAGAGTCGGAATGAGCAGTTCTTC. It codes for CAISEGRESRNEQFF.

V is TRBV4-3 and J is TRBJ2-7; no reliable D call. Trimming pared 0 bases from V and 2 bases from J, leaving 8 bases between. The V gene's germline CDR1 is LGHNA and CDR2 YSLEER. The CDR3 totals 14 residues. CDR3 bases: TGCGCCAGCAGCCAAGAGTTTCTAACCTACGAGCAGTACTTC. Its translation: CASSQEFLTYEQYF.

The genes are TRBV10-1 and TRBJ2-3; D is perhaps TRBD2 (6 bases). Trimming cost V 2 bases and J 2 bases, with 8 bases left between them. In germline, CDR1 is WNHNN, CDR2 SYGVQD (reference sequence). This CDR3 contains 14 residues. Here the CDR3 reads CASSEPSDTDTQYF. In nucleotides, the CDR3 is TGCGCCAGCAGTGAGCCTAGCGACACAGATACGCAGTATTTT.